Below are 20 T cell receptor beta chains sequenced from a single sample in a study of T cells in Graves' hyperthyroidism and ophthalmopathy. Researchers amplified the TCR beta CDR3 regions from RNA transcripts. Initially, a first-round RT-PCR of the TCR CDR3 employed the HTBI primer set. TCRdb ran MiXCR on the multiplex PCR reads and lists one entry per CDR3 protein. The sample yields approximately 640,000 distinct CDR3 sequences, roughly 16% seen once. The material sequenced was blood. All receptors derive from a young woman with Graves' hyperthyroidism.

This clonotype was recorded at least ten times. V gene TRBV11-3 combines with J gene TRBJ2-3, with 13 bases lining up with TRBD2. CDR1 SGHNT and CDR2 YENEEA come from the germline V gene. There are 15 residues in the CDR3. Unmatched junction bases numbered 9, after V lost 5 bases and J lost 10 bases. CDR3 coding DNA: TGTGCCAGCAGCCAGAGGACTAGCGGGAGTCCCTCGCAGTATTTT. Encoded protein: CASSQRTSGSPSQYF. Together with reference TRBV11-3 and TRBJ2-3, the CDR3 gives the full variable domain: EAGVVQSPRYKIIEKKQPVAFWCNPISGHNTLYWYLQNLGQGPELLIRYENEEAVDDSQLPKDRFSAERLKGVDSTLKIQPAELGDSAVYLCASSQRTSGSPSQYFGPGTRLTVL.

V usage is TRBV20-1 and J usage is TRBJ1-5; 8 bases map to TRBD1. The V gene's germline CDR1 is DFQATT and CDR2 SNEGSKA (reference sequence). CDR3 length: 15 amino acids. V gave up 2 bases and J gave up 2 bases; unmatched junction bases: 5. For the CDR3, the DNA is TGCAGTGCTAGATTGGACAGGGAGGGCAATCAGCCCCAGCATTTT. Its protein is CSARLDREGNQPQHF.

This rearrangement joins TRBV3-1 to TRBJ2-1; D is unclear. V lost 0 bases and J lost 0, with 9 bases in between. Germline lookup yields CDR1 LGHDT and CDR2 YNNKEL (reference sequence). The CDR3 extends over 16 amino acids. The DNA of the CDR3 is TGTGCCAGCAGCCAAGAGCTGGTGAGCTCCTACAATGAGCAGTTCTTC. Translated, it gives CASSQELVSSYNEQFF.

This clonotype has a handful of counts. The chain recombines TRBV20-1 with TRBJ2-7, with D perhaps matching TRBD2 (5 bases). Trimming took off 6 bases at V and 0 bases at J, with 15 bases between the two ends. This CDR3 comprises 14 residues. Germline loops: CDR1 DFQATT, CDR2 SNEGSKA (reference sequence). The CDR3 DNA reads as TGCAGTGCCCAAATCGGCGGGTCCTCCTACGAGCAGTACTTC. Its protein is CSAQIGGSSYEQYF.

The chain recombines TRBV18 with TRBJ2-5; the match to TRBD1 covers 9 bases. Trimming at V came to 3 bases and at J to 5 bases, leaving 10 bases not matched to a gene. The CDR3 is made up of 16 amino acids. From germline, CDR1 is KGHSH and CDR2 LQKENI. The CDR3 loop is CASSPRQGTGQETQYF. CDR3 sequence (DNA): TGTGCCAGCTCACCCCGGCAAGGGACAGGGCAGGAGACCCAGTACTTC.

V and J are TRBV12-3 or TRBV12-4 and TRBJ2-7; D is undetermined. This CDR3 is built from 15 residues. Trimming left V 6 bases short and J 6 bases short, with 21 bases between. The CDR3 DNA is TGTGCCAGCAGCCCTGACCTACATGGAAGTCGCGAGCAGTACTTC. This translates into CASSPDLHGSREQYF.

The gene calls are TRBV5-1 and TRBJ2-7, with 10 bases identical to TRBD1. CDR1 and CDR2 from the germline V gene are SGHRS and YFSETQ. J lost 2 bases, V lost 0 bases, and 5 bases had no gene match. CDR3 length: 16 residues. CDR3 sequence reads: CASSLATGTGAYEQYF. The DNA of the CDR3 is TGCGCCAGCAGCTTGGCGACCGGGACAGGGGCCTACGAGCAGTACTTC. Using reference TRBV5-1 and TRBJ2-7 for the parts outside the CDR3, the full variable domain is KAGVTQTPRYLIKTRGQQVTLSCSPISGHRSVSWYQQTPGQGLQFLFEYFSETQRNKGNFPGRFSGRQFSNSRSEMNVSTLELGDSALYLCASSLATGTGAYEQYFGPGTRLTVT.

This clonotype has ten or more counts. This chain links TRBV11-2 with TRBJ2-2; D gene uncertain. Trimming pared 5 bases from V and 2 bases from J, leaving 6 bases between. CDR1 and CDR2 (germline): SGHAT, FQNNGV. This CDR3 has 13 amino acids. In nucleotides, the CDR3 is TGTGCCAGCAGCGCCACAAACACCGGGGAGCTGTTTTTT. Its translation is CASSATNTGELFF.

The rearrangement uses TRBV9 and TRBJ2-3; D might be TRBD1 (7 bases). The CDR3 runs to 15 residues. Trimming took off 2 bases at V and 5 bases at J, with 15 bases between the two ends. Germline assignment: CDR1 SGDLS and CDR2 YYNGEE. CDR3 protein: CASSVRQGGLDTQYF. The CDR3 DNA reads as TGTGCCAGCAGCGTTAGACAGGGAGGACTAGATACGCAGTATTTT.

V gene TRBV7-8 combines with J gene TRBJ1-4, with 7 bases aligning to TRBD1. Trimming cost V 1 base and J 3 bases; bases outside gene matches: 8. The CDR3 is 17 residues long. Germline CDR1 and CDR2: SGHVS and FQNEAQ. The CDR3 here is CASSLGGPGQPNEKLFF. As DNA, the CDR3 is TGTGCCAGCAGCTTAGGGGGACCGGGACAGCCTAATGAAAAACTGTTTTTT.

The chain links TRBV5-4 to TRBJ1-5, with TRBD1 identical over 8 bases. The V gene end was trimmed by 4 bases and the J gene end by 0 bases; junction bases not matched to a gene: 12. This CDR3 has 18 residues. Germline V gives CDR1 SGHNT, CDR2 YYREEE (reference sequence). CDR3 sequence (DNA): TGTGCCAGCAGCCCCCGGAGGGGACAGGTAAATAGCAATCAGCCCCAGCATTTT. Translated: CASSPRRGQVNSNQPQHF.

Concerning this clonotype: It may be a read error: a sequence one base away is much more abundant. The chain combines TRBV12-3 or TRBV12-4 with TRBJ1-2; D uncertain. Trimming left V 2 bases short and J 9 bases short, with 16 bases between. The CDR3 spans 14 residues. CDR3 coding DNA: TGTGCCAGCAGTTTACAGGTCTCCAGCGATAGCTACACCTTC. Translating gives CASSLQVSSDSYTF.

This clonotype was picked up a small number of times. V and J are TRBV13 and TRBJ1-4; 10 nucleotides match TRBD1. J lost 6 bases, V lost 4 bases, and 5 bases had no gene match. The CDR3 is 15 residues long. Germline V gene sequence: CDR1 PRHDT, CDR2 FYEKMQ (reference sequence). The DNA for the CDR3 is TGTGCCAGCAGCTCTTCCGGGACAGGGGATGAAAAACTGTTTTTT. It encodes CASSSSGTGDEKLFF.

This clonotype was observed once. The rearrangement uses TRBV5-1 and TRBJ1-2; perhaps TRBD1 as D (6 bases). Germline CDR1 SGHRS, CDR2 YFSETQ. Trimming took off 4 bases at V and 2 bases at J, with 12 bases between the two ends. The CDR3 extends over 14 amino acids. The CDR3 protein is CASSRSDRNYGYTF. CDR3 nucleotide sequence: TGCGCCAGCAGCCGCTCAGACAGGAACTATGGCTACACCTTC.

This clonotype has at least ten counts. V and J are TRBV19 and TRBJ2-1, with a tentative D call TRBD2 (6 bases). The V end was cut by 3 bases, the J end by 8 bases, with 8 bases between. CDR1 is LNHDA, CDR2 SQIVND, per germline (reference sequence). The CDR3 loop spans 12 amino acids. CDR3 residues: CASSITGDEQFF. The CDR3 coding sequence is TGTGCCAGTAGTATCACGGGGGATGAGCAGTTCTTC.

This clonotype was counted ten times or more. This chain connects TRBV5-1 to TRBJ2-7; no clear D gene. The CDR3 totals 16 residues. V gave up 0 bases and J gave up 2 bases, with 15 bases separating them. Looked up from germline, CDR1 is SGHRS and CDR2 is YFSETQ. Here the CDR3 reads CASSLVSGAAAYEQYF. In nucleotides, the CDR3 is TGCGCCAGCAGCTTGGTCTCGGGCGCGGCAGCCTACGAGCAGTACTTC.

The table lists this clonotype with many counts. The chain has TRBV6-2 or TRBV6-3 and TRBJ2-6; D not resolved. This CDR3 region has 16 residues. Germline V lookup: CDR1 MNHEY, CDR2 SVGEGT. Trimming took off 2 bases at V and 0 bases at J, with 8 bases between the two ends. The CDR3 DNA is TGTGCCAGCAGTTACGGTACGAGCTCTGGGGCCAACGTCCTGACTTTC. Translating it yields CASSYGTSSGANVLTF.

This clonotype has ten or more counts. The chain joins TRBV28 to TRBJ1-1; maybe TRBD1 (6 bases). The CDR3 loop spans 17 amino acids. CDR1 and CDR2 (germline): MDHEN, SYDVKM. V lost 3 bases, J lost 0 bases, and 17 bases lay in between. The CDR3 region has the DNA TGTGCCAGCAGTTTCCTCGGGGCAGGGGAAATGAACACTGAAGCTTTCTTT. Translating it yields CASSFLGAGEMNTEAFF.

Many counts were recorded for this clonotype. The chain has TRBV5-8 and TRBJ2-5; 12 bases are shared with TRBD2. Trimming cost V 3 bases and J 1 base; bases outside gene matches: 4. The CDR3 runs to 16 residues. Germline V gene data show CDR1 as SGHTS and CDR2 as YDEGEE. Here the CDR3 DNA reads TGTGCCAGCAGCTCCCTACTAGCGGGAGGCCAAGAGACCCAGTACTTC. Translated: CASSSLLAGGQETQYF.

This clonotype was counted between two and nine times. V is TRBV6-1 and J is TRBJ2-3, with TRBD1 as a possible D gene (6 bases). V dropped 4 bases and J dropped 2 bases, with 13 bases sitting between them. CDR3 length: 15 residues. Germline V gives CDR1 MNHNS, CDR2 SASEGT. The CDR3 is CASSVLRDNTDTQYF. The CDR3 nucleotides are TGTGCCAGCAGTGTCCTCCGGGACAACACAGATACGCAGTATTTT.